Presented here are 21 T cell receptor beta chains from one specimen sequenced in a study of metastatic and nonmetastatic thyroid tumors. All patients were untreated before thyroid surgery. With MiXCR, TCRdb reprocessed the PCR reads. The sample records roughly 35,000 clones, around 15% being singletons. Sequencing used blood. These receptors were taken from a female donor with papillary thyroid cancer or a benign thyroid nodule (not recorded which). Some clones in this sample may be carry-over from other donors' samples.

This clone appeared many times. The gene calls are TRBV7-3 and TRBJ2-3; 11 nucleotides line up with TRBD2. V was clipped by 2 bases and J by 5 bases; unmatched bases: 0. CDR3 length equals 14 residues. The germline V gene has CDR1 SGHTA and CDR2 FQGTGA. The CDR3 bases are TGTGCCAGCAGCTTAGGACTAGCGGGAGATACGCAGTATTTT. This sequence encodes CASSLGLAGDTQYF.

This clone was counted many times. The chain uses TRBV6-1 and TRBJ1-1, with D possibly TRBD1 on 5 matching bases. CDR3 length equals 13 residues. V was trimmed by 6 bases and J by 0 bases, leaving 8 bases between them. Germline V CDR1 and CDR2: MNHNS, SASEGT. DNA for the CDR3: TGTGCCAGCAGAGACAGTCTGAACACTGAAGCTTTCTTT. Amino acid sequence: CASRDSLNTEAFF.

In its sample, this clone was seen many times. The CDR3 loop reads CASSLPLGGSLRSYNEQFF. The CDR3 region has the DNA TGTGCCAGCAGCTTACCGTTGGGAGGGAGCCTTCGGTCCTACAATGAGCAGTTCTTC. V usage is TRBV7-3 and J usage is TRBJ2-1; 7 bases map to TRBD2. Germline-derived CDR1 and CDR2 are SGHTA and FQGTGA. J gave up 1 base and V 2 bases, and 14 bases lay outside the gene matches. The length of the CDR3 is 19 residues.

CDR3 nucleotides: TGTGCCAGCAGTCCACAAGGGGGGTGGGCAAGAGGCAATCAGCCCCAGCATTTT. It is translated as CASSPQGGWARGNQPQHF. V and J are TRBV6-2 or TRBV6-3 and TRBJ1-5; D is possibly TRBD1 (6 bases). Trimming took 5 bases from V and 2 from J, leaving 22 bases between them. Germline V CDR1 and CDR2: MNHEY, SVGEGT. CDR3 size: 18 residues.

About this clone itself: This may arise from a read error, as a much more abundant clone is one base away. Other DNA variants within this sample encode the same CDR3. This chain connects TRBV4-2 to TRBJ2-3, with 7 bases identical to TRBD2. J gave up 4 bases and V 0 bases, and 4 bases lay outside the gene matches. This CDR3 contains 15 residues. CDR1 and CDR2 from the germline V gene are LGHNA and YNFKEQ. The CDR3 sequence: CASSQEGGTADTQYF. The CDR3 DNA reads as TGTGCCAGCAGCCAAGAGGGAGGGACGGCAGATACGCAGTATTTT.

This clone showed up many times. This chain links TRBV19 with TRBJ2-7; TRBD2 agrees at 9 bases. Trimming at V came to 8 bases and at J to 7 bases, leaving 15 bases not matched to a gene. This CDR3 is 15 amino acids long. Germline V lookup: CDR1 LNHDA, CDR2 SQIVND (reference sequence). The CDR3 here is CASGQTSGVLREQYF. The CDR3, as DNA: TGTGCCAGTGGGCAGACTAGCGGTGTCCTTCGGGAGCAGTACTTC. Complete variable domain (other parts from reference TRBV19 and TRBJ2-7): DGGITQSPKYLFRKEGQNVTLSCEQNLNHDAMYWYRQDPGQGLRLIYYSQIVNDFQKGDIAEGYSVSREKKESFPLTVTSAQKNPTAFYLCASGQTSGVLREQYFGPGTRLTVT.

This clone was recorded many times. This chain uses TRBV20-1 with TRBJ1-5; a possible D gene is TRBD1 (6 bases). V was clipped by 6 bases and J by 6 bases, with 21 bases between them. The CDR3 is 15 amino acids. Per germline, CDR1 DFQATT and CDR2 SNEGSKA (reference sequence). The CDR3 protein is CSAPQAGVFGQPQHF. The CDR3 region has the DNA TGCAGTGCCCCCCAAGCAGGGGTATTTGGTCAGCCCCAGCATTTT.

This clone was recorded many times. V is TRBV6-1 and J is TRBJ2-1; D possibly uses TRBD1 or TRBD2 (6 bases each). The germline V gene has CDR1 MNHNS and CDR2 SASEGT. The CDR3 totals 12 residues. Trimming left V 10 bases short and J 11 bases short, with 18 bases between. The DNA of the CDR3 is TGTGCCACCTCACTACCTCGGGGGCAGCAGTTCTTC. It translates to CATSLPRGQQFF.

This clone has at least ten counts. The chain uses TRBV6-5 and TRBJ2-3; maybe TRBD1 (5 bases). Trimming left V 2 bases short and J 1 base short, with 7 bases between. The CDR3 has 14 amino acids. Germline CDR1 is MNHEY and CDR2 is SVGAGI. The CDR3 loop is CASSYGAGTDTQYF. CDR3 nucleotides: TGTGCCAGCAGTTACGGGGCGGGCACAGATACGCAGTATTTT.

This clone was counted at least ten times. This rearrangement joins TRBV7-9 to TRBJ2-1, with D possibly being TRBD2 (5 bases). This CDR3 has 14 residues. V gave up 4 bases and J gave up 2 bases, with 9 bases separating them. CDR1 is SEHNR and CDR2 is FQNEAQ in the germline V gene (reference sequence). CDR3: CASSSKTTYNEQFF. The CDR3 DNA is TGTGCCAGCAGCTCGAAGACTACCTACAATGAGCAGTTCTTC.

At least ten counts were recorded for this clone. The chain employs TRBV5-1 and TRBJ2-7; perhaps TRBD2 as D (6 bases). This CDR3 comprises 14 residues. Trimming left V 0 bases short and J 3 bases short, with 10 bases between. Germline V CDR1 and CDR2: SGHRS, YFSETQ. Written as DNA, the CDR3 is TGCGCCAGCAGCTTGGAGGGACTGAACTACGAGCAGTACTTC. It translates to CASSLEGLNYEQYF. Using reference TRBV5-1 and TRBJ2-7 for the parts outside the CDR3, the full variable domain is KAGVTQTPRYLIKTRGQQVTLSCSPISGHRSVSWYQQTPGQGLQFLFEYFSETQRNKGNFPGRFSGRQFSNSRSEMNVSTLELGDSALYLCASSLEGLNYEQYFGPGTRLTVT.

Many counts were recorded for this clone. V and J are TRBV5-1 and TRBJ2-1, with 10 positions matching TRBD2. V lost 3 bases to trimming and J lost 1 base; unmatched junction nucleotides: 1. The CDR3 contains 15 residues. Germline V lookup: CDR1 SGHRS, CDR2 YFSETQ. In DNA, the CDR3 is TGCGCCAGCAGCTCTAGCGGGAGTTCCTACAATGAGCAGTTCTTC. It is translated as CASSSSGSSYNEQFF.

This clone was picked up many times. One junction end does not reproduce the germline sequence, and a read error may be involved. This CDR3 is CTSSVEGTGNTIYF. CDR3 in DNA: TGTACCAGCAGTGTTGAAGGAACTGGAAACACCATATATTTT. This rearrangement joins TRBV2 to TRBJ1-3; D not certain. The CDR3 has 14 residues. Germline CDR1 reads SNHLY; CDR2 reads FYNNEI.

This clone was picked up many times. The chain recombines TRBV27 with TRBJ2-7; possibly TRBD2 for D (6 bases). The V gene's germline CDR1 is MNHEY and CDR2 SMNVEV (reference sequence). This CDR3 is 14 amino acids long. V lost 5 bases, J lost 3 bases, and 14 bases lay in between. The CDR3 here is CASSRRDSVYEQYF. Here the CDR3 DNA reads TGTGCCAGCAGTCGACGGGACTCCGTCTACGAGCAGTACTTC.

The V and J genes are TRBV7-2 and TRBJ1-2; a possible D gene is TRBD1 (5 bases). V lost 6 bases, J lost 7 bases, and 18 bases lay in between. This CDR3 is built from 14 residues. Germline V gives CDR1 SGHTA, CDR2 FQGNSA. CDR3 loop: CASSRAIRVSGYTF. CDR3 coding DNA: TGTGCCAGCAGTCGAGCGATCAGGGTTAGTGGCTACACCTTC.

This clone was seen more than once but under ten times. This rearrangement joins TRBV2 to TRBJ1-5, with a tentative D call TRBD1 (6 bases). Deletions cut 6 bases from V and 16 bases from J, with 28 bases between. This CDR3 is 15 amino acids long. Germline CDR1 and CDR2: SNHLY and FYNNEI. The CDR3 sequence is CASREQGHSNQPPHF. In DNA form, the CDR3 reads TGTGCCAGCAGGGAACAGGGCCATAGCAATCAGCCCCCCCATTTT.

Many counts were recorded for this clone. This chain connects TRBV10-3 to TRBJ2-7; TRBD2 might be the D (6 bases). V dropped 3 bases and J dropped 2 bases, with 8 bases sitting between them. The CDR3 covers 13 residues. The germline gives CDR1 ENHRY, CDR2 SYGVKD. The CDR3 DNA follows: TGTGCCATCAGTGAAGCTAGCGCCTACGAGCAGTACTTC. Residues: CAISEASAYEQYF.

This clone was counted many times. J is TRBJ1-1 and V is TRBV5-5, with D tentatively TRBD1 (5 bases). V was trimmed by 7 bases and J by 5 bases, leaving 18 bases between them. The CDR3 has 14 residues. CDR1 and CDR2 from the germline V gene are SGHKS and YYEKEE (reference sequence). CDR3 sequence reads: CASLDAPRGTEAFF. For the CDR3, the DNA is TGTGCCAGCTTGGACGCTCCCCGGGGGACTGAAGCTTTCTTT.

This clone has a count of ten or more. CDR3 nucleotide sequence: TGTGCCTGGAGTGGGCTTGAGACTAGCGGCAATGAGCAGTTCTTC. Its protein is CAWSGLETSGNEQFF. This sequence joins TRBV30 and TRBJ2-1; TRBD2 aligns across 9 bases. Trimming cost V 1 base and J 6 bases; bases outside gene matches: 7. CDR3 length: 15 residues. Germline CDR1 and CDR2: GTSNPN and SVGIG (reference sequence).

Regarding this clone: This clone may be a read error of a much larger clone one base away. The CDR3 loop is CAGSPLRQETQYF. CDR3 in DNA: TGTGCCGGCAGCCCTCTCCGCCAAGAGACCCAGTACTTC. This chain connects TRBV7-6 to TRBJ2-5; D call uncertain. The CDR3 runs 13 residues. The germline CDR1 and CDR2 sequences are SGHVS and FNYEAQ. The full variable domain, with the rest looked up from reference TRBV7-6 and TRBJ2-5, is GAGVSQSPRYKVTKRGQDVALRCDPISGHVSLYWYRQALGQGPEFLTYFNYEAQQDKSGLPNDRFSAERPEGSISTLTIQRTEQRDSAMYRCAGSPLRQETQYFGPGTRLLVL.

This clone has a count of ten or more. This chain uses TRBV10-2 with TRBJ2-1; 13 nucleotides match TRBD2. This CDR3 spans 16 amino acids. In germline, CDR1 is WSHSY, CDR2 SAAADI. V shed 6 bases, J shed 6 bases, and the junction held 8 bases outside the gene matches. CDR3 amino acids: CASSASLAGGSNEQFF. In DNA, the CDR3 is TGCGCCAGCAGCGCCTCACTAGCGGGAGGGAGCAATGAGCAGTTCTTC.